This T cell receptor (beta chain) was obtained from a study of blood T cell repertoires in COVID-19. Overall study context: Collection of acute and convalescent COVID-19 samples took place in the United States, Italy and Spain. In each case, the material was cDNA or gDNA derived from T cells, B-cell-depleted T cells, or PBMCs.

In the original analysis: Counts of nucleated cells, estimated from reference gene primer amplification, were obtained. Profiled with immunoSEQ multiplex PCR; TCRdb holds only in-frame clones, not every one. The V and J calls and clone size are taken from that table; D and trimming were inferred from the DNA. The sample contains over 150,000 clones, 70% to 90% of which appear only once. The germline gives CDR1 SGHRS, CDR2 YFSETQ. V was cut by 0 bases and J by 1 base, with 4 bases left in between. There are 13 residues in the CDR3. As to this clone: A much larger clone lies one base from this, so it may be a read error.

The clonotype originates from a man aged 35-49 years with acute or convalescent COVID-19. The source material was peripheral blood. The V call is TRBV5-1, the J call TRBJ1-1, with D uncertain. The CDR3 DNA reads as TGCGCCAGCAGCTTGGAACAGAACACTGAAGCTTTCTTT. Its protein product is CASSLEQNTEAFF.